This T cell receptor beta chain appears in the sequencing data of a study of blood T cell repertoires in COVID-19. Turning to the study itself: The samples span acute and convalescent COVID-19 from the United States, Italy and Spain. T cells, B-cell-depleted T cells, or PBMCs provided the cDNA or gDNA that served as material.

Per the authors' pipeline: How many nucleated cells were present was estimated from reference gene primer amplification. Only in-frame clones appear in the TCRdb table, and some are missing; sequencing was by immunoSEQ multiplex PCR. The V and J calls and the clone size are those of that table, but D and trimming were determined from the DNA. The sample includes roughly 140,000 clones, around 78% of them seen just once. The sequenced material came from peripheral blood. The sequence derives from a woman aged 55 to 70 with acute or convalescent COVID-19.

The CDR3 loop reads CASKGQDKETQYF. CDR3 bases: TGTGCCAGCAAGGGACAGGACAAAGAGACCCAGTACTTC. The rearrangement uses TRBV28 and TRBJ2-5; TRBD1 agrees at 8 bases. V was pared by 7 bases and J by 3 bases, with 4 bases of the junction left unmatched. The CDR3 spans 13 residues. Germline-derived CDR1 and CDR2 are MDHEN and SYDVKM.